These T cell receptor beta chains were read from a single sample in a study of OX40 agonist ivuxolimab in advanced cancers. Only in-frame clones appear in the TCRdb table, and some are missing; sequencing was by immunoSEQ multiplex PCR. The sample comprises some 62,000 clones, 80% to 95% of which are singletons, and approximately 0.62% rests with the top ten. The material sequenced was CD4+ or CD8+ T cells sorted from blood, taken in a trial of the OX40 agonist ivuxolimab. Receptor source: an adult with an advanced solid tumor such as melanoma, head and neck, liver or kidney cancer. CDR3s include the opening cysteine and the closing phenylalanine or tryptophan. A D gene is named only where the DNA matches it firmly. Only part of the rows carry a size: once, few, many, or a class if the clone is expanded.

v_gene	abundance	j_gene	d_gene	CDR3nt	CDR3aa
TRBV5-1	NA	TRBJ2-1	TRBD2	TGCGCCAGCAGCGAGTCGGCGGGAGGGGATGAGCAGTTCTTC	CASSESAGGDEQFF
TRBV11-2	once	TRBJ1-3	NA	TGTGCCAGCAGCTTAGGTACAGCCTCTGGAAACACCATATATTTT	CASSLGTASGNTIYF
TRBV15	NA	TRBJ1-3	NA	TGTGCCACCAGCAGAAGGGAACAAACTGGAAACACCATATATTTT	CATSRREQTGNTIYF
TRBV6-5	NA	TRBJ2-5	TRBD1	TGTGCCAGCAGACAGGGGGCTGGGGAGACCCAGTACTTC	CASRQGAGETQYF
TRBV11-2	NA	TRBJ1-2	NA	TGTGCCATCAAACCGGGGAAAGACAACTATGGCTACACCTTC	CAIKPGKDNYGYTF
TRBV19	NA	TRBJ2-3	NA	TGTGCCAGTCACGGGTCGGCTACGCAGTATTTT	CASHGSATQYF
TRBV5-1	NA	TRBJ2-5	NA	TGCGCCAGCAGCTTGCTGTCTAGCCTGTACCAAGAGACCCAGTACTTC	CASSLLSSLYQETQYF
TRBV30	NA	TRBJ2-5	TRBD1	TGTGCCTGGGATAGACAGGGGCAAGAGACCCAGTACTTC	CAWDRQGQETQYF
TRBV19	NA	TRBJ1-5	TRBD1	TGTGCCAGTAGTATTTTGACAGGGGTGGAACAGCCCCAGCATTTT	CASSILTGVEQPQHF
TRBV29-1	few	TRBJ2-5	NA	TGCAGCGTTGAAGATCGGCCCAAAGAGACCCAGTACTTC	CSVEDRPKETQYF
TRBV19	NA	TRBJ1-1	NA	TGTGCCAGTAAGGAGAACACTGAAGCTTTCTTT	CASKENTEAFF
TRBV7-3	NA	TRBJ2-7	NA	TGTGCCAGCAGCTTTGGGGCGAACCCGACCTACGAGCAGTACTTC	CASSFGANPTYEQYF
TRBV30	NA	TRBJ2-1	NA	TGTGCCTGGAGTAACTACAATGAGCAGTTCTTC	CAWSNYNEQFF
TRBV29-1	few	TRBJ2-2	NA	TGCAGCGGATCGGGGCGAGTTGGCGGGGAGCTGTTTTTT	CSGSGRVGGELFF
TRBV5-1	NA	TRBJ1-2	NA	TGCGCCAGCAGCTTGGCCGGGGGCGACTATGGCTACACCTTC	CASSLAGGDYGYTF
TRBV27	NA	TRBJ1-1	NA	TGTGCCAGCAGTTTACTCTTGGGGGGAACTGAAGCTTTCTTT	CASSLLLGGTEAFF
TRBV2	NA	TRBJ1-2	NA	TGTGCGGAAGGACAGCCAACTAGAGGCTACACCTTC	CAEGQPTRGYTF
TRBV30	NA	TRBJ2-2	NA	TGTGCCTGGAGTGTACGAGTCTCCGGGGAGCTGTTTTTT	CAWSVRVSGELFF
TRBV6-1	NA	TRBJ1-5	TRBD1	TGTGCCAGCAGTGCAGGGACAGAGGCCGTATATAGCAATCAGCCCCAGCATTTT	CASSAGTEAVYSNQPQHF
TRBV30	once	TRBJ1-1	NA	TGTGCCTGGAGCCTCTATAGGGTGTCGGCTGAAGCTTTCTTT	CAWSLYRVSAEAFF
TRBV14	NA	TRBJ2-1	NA	TGTGCCAGCAGCCATTACAATGAGCAGTTCTTC	CASSHYNEQFF
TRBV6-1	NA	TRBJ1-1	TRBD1	TGTGCCAGCAGTAGGGACAGGATAGGTGAAGCTTTCTTT	CASSRDRIGEAFF
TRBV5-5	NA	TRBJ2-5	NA	TGTGCCAGCAGCACGACTCCTCCTTCGGAGACCCAGTACTTC	CASSTTPPSETQYF
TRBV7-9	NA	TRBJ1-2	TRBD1	TGTGCCAGCAGCTTAGGACAGGGGGCCGGCTACACCTTC	CASSLGQGAGYTF
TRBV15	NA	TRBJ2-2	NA	TGTGCCACCAGCAGAGTCCGTGGTCCTACCACCGGGGAGCTGTTTTTT	CATSRVRGPTTGELFF
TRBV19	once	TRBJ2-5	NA	TGTGCCAGTAACCTTGGACAGAGCCAAGAGACCCAGTACTTC	CASNLGQSQETQYF
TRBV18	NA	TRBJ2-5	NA	TGTGCCAGCTCACCACGTATCACGGATCAAGAGACCCAGTACTTC	CASSPRITDQETQYF
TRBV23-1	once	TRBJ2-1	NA	TGCGCCAGCAGTCTTGGAGGTGGGGGCTCCTACAATGAGCAGTTCTTC	CASSLGGGGSYNEQFF
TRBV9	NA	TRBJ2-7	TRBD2	TGTGCCAGCAGCGTAGCGGCTCTAGCGGGGGAAATAGAGCAGTACTTC	CASSVAALAGEIEQYF
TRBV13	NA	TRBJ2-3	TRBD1	TGTGCCAGCAGCTTAGACGGGGAAAGGGGGCGAAATACGCAGTATTTT	CASSLDGERGRNTQYF
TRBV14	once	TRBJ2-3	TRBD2	TGTGCCAGCAGCCAGCTAATCCAGCGGGGGGTCCTCACAGATACGCAGTATTTT	CASSQLIQRGVLTDTQYF
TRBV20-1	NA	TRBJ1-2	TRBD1	TGCAGTGGATCAACAGGGGAAGGCTACACCTTC	CSGSTGEGYTF
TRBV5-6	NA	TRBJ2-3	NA	TGTGCCAGCAGCCTCCGATCCACAGGGAGTAATACGCAGTATTTT	CASSLRSTGSNTQYF
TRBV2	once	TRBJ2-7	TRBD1	TGTGCCAGCAGTAAACAGGGACAGGCCTACGAGCAGTACTTC	CASSKQGQAYEQYF
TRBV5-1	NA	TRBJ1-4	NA	TGCGCCAGCTCTGAGAACCTCGCAACTAATGAAAAACTGTTTTTT	CASSENLATNEKLFF
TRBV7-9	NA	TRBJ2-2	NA	TGTGCCAGCAGCTTGGCTACCCACACCGGGGAGCTGTTTTTT	CASSLATHTGELFF
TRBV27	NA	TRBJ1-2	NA	TGTGCCAGCAGTTTACGGGGGTATGGCTACACCTTC	CASSLRGYGYTF
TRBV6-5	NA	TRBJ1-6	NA	TGTGCCAGCAGTTACAGAGGAGGTAATTCACCCCTCCACTTT	CASSYRGGNSPLHF
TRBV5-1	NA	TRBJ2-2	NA	TGCGCCAGCAGTTATACAGGTGGGGACACCGGGGAGCTGTTTTTT	CASSYTGGDTGELFF
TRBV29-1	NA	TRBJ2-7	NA	TGCAGCGTCGTGTTGGCATACGAGCAGTACTTC	CSVVLAYEQYF
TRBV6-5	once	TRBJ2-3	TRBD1	TGTGCCAGCAGTTGGACAGGGGGCGCGGTCACAGATACGCAGTATTTT	CASSWTGGAVTDTQYF